This TCR beta chain was found in a study of blood T cell repertoires in COVID-19 (dated by TCRdb to 2020 to 2021). Looking at the study overall: The collaborator samples originated in the United States, Italy and Spain and spanned the acute and convalescent phases of COVID-19. The prospective study material was composed of cDNA or gDNA derived from T cells, B-cell-depleted T cells, or PBMCs. Deeply sampled blood TCRbeta repertoires from subjects exposed to, actively infected with, or recovered from COVID-19 were included in the dataset. The repertoires were released in a freely available public database meant as a resource for research on the immune response to SARS-CoV-2. Samples were obtained from the ongoing ImmuneRACE study (first 160 participants) and from about 1,300 subjects provided by 6 global collaborators. The sample metadata nearly always contained a de-identified subject ID, COVID-19 status, age in years and sex. Where available, HLA class I and class II types were taken from metadata supplied by the sample provider and were not determined by assay-based typing. The full study reports these points: Clinical and demographic metadata were provided uncurated, with the amount varying by source and participant.

Taken from cysteine to phenylalanine, the CDR3 has 15 residues. Only the CDR3 DNA is retained, 45 bases long and in frame from the first base. V loses 5 bases, J loses 5 bases, and the germline ends lie 18 bases apart. The germline V gene provides CDR1 MGHDK and CDR2 SYGVNS. On this clone: There is no known antigen for this receptor. No much larger clone is present one base from it, and per-base qualities are unavailable.

TCRbeta CDR3 regions were amplified from genomic DNA by means of the immunoSEQ Assay, a bias-controlled multiplex PCR. The original methods were these. The number of nucleated cells in each sample was estimated by amplification of reference gene primers within the assay. Sequence reads were collapsed and filtered to measure the absolute abundance of every unique TCRbeta CDR3 rearrangement. Productive Simpson clonality was computed per sample as the square root of Simpson's diversity index over productive rearrangements. The source is immuneACCESS, and TCRdb retained only in-frame sequences with V and J called. Part of the clones is not carried over; for the studies checked, unresolved V genes explain less than half of this, and the remainder is unexplained. V, J and clone size are taken as reported in that table, and D and trimming were inferred from the DNA itself. The sample has about 180,000 clones on record, approximately 88% of them singletons. The ten largest account for about 7% of the sample.

One collaborating source in Seattle enrolled patients during active infection and followed them longitudinally through the course of disease. Each collaborating institution followed its own protocols to collect whole blood in K2EDTA tubes. For TCRbeta analysis, collaborators shipped samples as frozen whole blood, isolated PBMCs, or DNA extracted from either of those sample types. What was sequenced was peripheral blood. The sequence derives from a woman aged 40 to 50 with COVID-19, enrolled during active disease. Recombination connected TRBV25-1 to TRBJ2-5; tentative D gene TRBD2, with 6 bases matching. The CDR3 protein is CASSTGVHQGETQYF. The nucleotides are TGTGCCAGCAGTACGGGGGTTCACCAAGGCGAGACCCAGTACTTC.